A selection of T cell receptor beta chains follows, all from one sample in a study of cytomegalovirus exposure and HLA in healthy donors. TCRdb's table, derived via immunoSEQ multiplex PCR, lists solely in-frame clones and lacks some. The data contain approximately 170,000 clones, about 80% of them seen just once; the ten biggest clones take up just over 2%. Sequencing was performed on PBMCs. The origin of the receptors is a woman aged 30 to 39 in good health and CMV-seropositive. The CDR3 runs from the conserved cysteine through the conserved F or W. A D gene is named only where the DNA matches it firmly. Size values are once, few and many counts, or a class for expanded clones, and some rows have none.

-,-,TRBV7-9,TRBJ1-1,CASSPQGRTMNTEAFF,TGTGCCAGCAGCCCCCAGGGGCGAACCATGAACACTGAAGCTTTCTTT
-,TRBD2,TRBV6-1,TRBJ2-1,CASSSVSGDYEQFF,TGTGCCAGCAGCTCGGTGAGCGGGGACTACGAGCAGTTCTTC
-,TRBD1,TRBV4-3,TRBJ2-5,CASSQGGQGRGETQYF,TGCGCCAGCAGCCAAGGGGGACAGGGGAGGGGAGAGACCCAGTACTTC
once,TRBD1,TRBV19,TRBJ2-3,CASSIYGTGQPDTQYF,TGTGCCAGTAGTATTTACGGGACAGGGCAGCCAGATACGCAGTATTTT
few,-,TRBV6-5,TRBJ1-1,CASSYTQGTEAFF,TGTGCCAGCAGTTACACTCAGGGGACTGAAGCTTTCTTT
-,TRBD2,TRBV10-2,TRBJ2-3,CASGGTSGKMDTQYF,TGCGCCAGCGGGGGGACTAGCGGGAAAATGGATACGCAGTATTTT
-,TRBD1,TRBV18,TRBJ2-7,CASSPYRGGEQYF,TGTGCCAGCTCACCGTACAGGGGTGGCGAGCAGTACTTC
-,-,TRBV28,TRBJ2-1,CASSLSNEQFF,TGTGCCAGCAGCCTGTCCAATGAGCAGTTCTTC
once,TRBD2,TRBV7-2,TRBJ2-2,CASSRPRLADNTGELFF,TGTGCCAGCAGCCGACCCCGACTAGCGGATAACACCGGGGAGCTGTTTTTT
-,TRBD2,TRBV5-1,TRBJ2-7,CASSLALAGSYEQYF,TGCGCCAGCAGCTTGGCGCTAGCGGGGTCCTACGAGCAGTACTTC
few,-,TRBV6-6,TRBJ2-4,CASSYPPGGWIQYF,TGTGCCAGCAGTTACCCCCCTGGGGGGTGGATTCAGTACTTC
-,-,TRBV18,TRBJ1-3,CASSPNSNTIYF,TGTGCCAGCTCACCCAACAGTAACACCATATATTTT
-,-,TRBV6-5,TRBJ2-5,CASSSTVVVETQYF,TGTGCCAGCAGCTCCACGGTTGTTGTAGAGACCCAGTACTTC
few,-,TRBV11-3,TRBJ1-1,CASSKQGYTEAFF,TGTGCCAGCAGCAAACAGGGTTACACTGAAGCTTTCTTT
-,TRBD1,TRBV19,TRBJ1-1,CASSAGTGLTEAFF,TGTGCCAGTAGTGCCGGGACAGGGTTGACTGAAGCTTTCTTT
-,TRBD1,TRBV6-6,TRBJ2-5,CASSYVTGGEETQYF,TGTGCCAGCAGTTACGTGACAGGGGGCGAAGAGACCCAGTACTTC
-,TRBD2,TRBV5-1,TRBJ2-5,CASKAGGLETQYF,TGCGCCAGCAAAGCGGGAGGGCTAGAGACCCAGTACTTC
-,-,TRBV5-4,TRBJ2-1,CASSPAGGPKYNEQFF,TGTGCCAGCAGCCCAGCCGGCGGTCCTAAATACAATGAGCAGTTCTTC
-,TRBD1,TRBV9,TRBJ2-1,CASSPTGTYNEQFF,TGTGCCAGCAGCCCGACAGGGACCTACAATGAGCAGTTCTTC
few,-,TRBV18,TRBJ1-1,CASSPRAGKAFF,TGTGCCAGCTCACCACGGGCAGGGAAAGCTTTCTTT
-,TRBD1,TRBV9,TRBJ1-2,CASSVDGTGNYGYTF,TGTGCCAGCAGCGTAGATGGGACAGGCAACTATGGCTACACCTTC
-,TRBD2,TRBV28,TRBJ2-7,CASSLGLAGGSKVEQYF,TGTGCCAGCAGTTTAGGGCTAGCGGGGGGAAGTAAAGTCGAGCAGTACTTC
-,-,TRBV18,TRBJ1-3,CASSPDTHRGLAYF,TGTGCCAGCTCACCCGACACCCACAGAGGGTTGGCGTATTTT
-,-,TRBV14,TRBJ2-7,CASSQDIHNPYEQYF,TGTGCCAGCAGCCAAGATATACACAACCCCTACGAGCAGTACTTC
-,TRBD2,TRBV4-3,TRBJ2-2,CASSQEGGRTGELFF,TGCGCCAGCAGCCAAGAGGGGGGGAGAACCGGGGAGCTGTTTTTT
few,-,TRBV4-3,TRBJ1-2,CASSQATGATYGYTF,TGCGCCAGCAGCCAAGCGACAGGAGCCACCTATGGCTACACCTTC
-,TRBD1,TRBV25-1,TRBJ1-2,CASSRGQGTLGYGYTF,TGTGCCAGCAGTAGGGGACAGGGCACCTTGGGCTATGGCTACACCTTC
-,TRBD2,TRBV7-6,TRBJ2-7,CASSPGLAGGPEGEQYF,TGTGCCAGCAGCCCGGGACTAGCGGGAGGCCCTGAGGGGGAGCAGTACTTC
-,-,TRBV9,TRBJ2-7,CASSVAPGTYEQYF,TGTGCCAGCAGCGTAGCGCCGGGGACCTACGAGCAGTACTTC
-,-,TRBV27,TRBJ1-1,CASSLFRGIRVNTEAFF,TGTGCCAGCAGTTTATTTAGGGGGATCAGGGTGAACACTGAAGCTTTCTTT
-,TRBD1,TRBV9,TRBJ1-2,CASNLGKGANDYGYTF,TGTGCCAGCAACCTGGGGAAGGGGGCTAATGACTATGGCTACACCTTC
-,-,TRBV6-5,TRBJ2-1,CASRNLGGSYNEQFF,TGTGCCAGCAGGAATTTGGGGGGCTCCTACAATGAGCAGTTCTTC
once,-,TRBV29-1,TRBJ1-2,CSVAGIGGYTF,TGCAGCGTTGCGGGGATAGGAGGCTACACCTTC